The present TCR beta chain was sequenced within a study of human T cells and chemical hapten exposure. Individual cDNA molecules received unique molecular identifiers in the library. Original methodology: Sample TCR totals centred on a median of around 100,000, ranging roughly 20,000 to 750,000. TCRdb re-analysed the reads in MiXCR, keeping a single row per CDR3 protein. The authors' filters were not applied to this entry. The table has 450 to 650 distinct CDR3 sequences, roughly 96% seen once. General study points: TCRs at a frequency above 1 in 1000 stayed unchanged with DPC sensitization.

It was unfractionated whole blood from which total RNA was extracted. CDR1 is DFQATT and CDR2 is SNEGSKA in the germline V gene (reference sequence). The CDR3 runs 15 residues. V shed 0 bases, J shed 7 bases, and the junction held 7 bases outside the gene matches. Of note for this clonotype: What it binds is not known.

The rearrangement uses TRBV20-1 and TRBJ2-5; 11 bases fit TRBD2. The sequence was collected from a human donor who had alopecia or was a healthy volunteer (not recorded which). Some clones in this sample may be carry-over from other donors' samples. This table probably holds off-target reads from a library built for another chain. Sequencing was performed on whole blood. The DNA for the CDR3 is TGCAGTGCTAGAGATCTACTAGCGGGAGTCGGGACCCAGTACTTC. Translated, it gives CSARDLLAGVGTQYF.